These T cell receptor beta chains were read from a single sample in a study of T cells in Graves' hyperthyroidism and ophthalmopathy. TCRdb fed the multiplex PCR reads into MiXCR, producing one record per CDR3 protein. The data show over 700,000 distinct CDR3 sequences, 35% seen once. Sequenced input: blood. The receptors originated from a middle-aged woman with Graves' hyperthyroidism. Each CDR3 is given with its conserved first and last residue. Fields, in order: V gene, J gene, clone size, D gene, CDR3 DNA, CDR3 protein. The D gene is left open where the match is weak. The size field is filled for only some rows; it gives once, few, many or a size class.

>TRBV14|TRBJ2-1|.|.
TGTGCCAGCAGCTCCGGGTTCGTGAGGTTCTTC
CASSSGFVRFF
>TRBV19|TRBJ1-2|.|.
TGTGCCAGTCGGGGGAAGGGCTATGGCTACACCTTC
CASRGKGYGYTF
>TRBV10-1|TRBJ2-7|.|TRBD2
TGCGCCAGCAGTGCGACTAGCGGGAACCGCGAGCAGTACTTC
CASSATSGNREQYF
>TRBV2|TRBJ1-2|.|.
TGTGCCAGCAGTGAAGATCAGGGCTACACCTTC
CASSEDQGYTF
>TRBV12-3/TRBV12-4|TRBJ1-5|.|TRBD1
TGTGCCAGCAAAACAGGGGCGAATCAGCCCCAGCATTTT
CASKTGANQPQHF
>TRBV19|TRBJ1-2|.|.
TGTGCCAGTAGTATGGGGACCTATGGCTACACCTTC
CASSMGTYGYTF
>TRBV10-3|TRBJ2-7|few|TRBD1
TGTGCCATCAGTGCTAGCAGGGACAGGGTCTACGAGCAGTACTTC
CAISASRDRVYEQYF
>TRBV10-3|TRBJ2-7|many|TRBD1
TGTGCCATCAGCGGGACAGGGGTGGAAGAGCAGTACTTC
CAISGTGVEEQYF
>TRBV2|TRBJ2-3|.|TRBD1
TGTGCCAGCGGGAAAAACCGGGACAGGGTCACAGATACGCAGTATTTT
CASGKNRDRVTDTQYF
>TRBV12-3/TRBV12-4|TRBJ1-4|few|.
TGTGCCAGCAGTTCCGTCATCCATAATGAAAAACTGTTTTTT
CASSSVIHNEKLFF
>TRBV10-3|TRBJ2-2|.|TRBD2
TGTGCCACGCGCGAGCGGGGGGCGAACACCGGGGAGCTGTTTTTT
CATRERGANTGELFF
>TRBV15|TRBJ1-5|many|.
TGTGCCACCAGCAGAGACCCAGGGTTAGATCAGCCCCAGCATTTT
CATSRDPGLDQPQHF
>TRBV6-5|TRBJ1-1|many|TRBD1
TGTGCCACCTCCCAGGGGGGCAGGGAAGCTTTCTTT
CATSQGGREAFF
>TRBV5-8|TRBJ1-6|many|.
TGTGCCAGCAGTGCGCGAAATTCACCCCTCCACTTT
CASSARNSPLHF
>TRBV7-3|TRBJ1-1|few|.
TGTGCCAGCAGCCTTAATACTGTTAGACGGGGGCAAACTGAAGCTTTCTTT
CASSLNTVRRGQTEAFF
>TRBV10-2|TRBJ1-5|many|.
TGCGCCAGCAGTGATTGGAATCAGCCCCAGCATTTT
CASSDWNQPQHF
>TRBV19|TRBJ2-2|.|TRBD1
TGTGCCACCCAAAGACAGGGGCACCCTTTCAACACCGGGGAGCTGTTTTTT
CATQRQGHPFNTGELFF